The 27 T cell receptor beta chains in this list originate from one sample, sequenced in a study of PD-1 blockade in classical Hodgkin lymphoma. The data were produced by immunoSEQ multiplex PCR, yet TCRdb's version contains in-frame clones alone and is incomplete. The table has under 2,500 clones, approximately 82% seen once. Relapse was seen in all patients after autologous stem cell transplantation, and brentuximab vedotin exposure was variable. Magnetic negative selection of thawed PBMCs yielded the CD8+ T cells. Sequenced material: CD8+ T cells from blood, taken at baseline. The receptors were sampled from a human donor with classical Hodgkin lymphoma.

This chain uses TRBV11-3 with TRBJ2-3; 10 nucleotides line up with TRBD1. V shed 4 bases, J shed 7 bases, and the junction held 11 bases outside the gene matches. This CDR3 has 16 residues. Germline V lookup: CDR1 SGHNT, CDR2 YENEEA. The chain's CDR3 is CASSSYRGQGGYTQYF. The CDR3 coding sequence is TGTGCCAGCAGCTCGTACCGAGGACAGGGGGGATATACGCAGTATTTT.

J is TRBJ2-3 and V is TRBV7-8; D not certain. V was trimmed by 6 bases and J by 4 bases, leaving 14 bases between them. Germline assignment: CDR1 SGHVS and CDR2 FQNEAQ. The CDR3 spans 14 residues. The CDR3 DNA is TGTGCCAGCAGTGCCCAAGGGCAGCCAGATACGCAGTATTTT. Protein sequence: CASSAQGQPDTQYF.

The chain recombines TRBV7-2 with TRBJ1-1; tentative D call: TRBD1 (6 bases). V dropped 4 bases and J dropped 6 bases, with 18 bases sitting between them. The CDR3 runs to 15 residues. Germline V gives CDR1 SGHTA, CDR2 FQGNSA. The CDR3 DNA sequence: TGTGCCAGCAGCTACCCCACCAGGGGAGGATCTGAAGCTTTCTTT. Its translation: CASSYPTRGGSEAFF. The variable domain in full, with the rest retrieved from reference TRBV7-2 and TRBJ1-1, is GAGVSQSPSNKVTEKGKDVELRCDPISGHTALYWYRQSLGQGLEFLIYFQGNSAPDKSGLPSDRFSAERTGGSVSTLTIQRTQQEDSAVYLCASSYPTRGGSEAFFGQGTRLTVV.

V usage is TRBV6-6 and J usage is TRBJ2-3, with a tentative D call TRBD2 (5 bases). CDR3 length equals 16 residues. The V gene's germline CDR1 is MNHNY and CDR2 SVGAGI (reference sequence). Between the trimmed V and J ends, which lost 6 bases and 4 bases, there was a span of 20 bases. The DNA of the CDR3 is TGTGCCAGCAGCCACCGGGGAACCGCGGGCGCAGATACGCAGTATTTT. Protein sequence: CASSHRGTAGADTQYF.

The V gene is TRBV11-2, the J gene TRBJ2-7; D remains unclear. Trimming removed 1 base from V and 6 bases from J, with 13 bases in between. CDR3 size: 14 residues. In germline, CDR1 is SGHAT, CDR2 FQNNGV. CDR3 bases: TGTGCCAGCAGCTTAGGTGTCGGGTATTCCGAGCAGTACTTC. Its protein product is CASSLGVGYSEQYF.

This chain uses TRBV11-2 with TRBJ1-5; D unclear. V gave up 1 base and J gave up 5 bases, with 6 bases separating them. Germline loops: CDR1 SGHAT, CDR2 FQNNGV. The CDR3 has 13 residues. Written as DNA, the CDR3 is TGTGCCAGCAGCTTAGTTGGAGATCAGCCCCAGCATTTT. Its translation is CASSLVGDQPQHF.

The chain uses TRBV2 and TRBJ1-1; TRBD1 matches at 10 bases. The CDR3 is 14 amino acids. Trimming removed 10 bases from V and 4 bases from J; junction bases left unmatched: 9. Germline V gene lookup returns CDR1 SNHLY and CDR2 FYNNEI. The CDR3 sequence is CAIMTGGRGTEAFF. In nucleotides, the CDR3 is TGTGCCATAATGACAGGGGGCCGGGGCACTGAAGCTTTCTTT.

This clone was observed once. The genes are TRBV7-8 and TRBJ2-7; either TRBD1 or TRBD2 may supply D (5 bases each). The CDR3 is 13 amino acids. CDR1 SGHVS and CDR2 FQNEAQ come from the germline V gene. The V gene lost 6 bases and the J gene lost 0 bases, with 9 bases spanning the gap. CDR3 sequence reads: CASREGSSYEQYF. DNA of the CDR3: TGTGCCAGCAGAGAGGGGTCCTCCTACGAGCAGTACTTC.

Here the CDR3 reads CASSLVGLSTNTEAFF. DNA for the CDR3: TGCGCCAGCAGCTTGGTCGGATTGAGTACGAACACTGAAGCTTTCTTT. The chain combines TRBV5-1 with TRBJ1-1; no reliable D call. V shed 0 bases and J shed 1 base, with 13 bases lying between them. This CDR3 region has 16 residues. The V gene's germline CDR1 is SGHRS and CDR2 YFSETQ.

This clone has only a few counts. The chain joins TRBV30 to TRBJ1-1; D is unclear. The length of the CDR3 is 13 residues. CDR1 is GTSNPN and CDR2 is SVGIG in the germline V gene (reference sequence). Trimming left V 4 bases short and J 0 bases short, with 9 bases between. CDR3 sequence: CAWTRALNTEAFF. CDR3 nucleotides: TGTGCCTGGACTCGGGCTTTGAACACTGAAGCTTTCTTT.

The V and J genes are TRBV4-3 and TRBJ2-5; 7 nucleotides agree with TRBD2. Trimming removed 3 bases from V and 9 bases from J; junction bases left unmatched: 19. The CDR3 extends over 17 amino acids. Germline V gives CDR1 LGHNA, CDR2 YSLEER. The DNA of the CDR3 is TGCGCCAGCAGCCAGGCGAAGCCTAGCGGTTACCTTGGGGCCCAGTACTTC. It encodes CASSQAKPSGYLGAQYF.

The chain links TRBV9 to TRBJ2-7; unclear D gene. This CDR3 is 14 amino acids long. CDR1 is SGDLS, CDR2 YYNGEE, per germline. Trimming left V 3 bases short and J 7 bases short, with 17 bases between. CDR3 DNA: TGTGCCAGCAGCGCTCAATACCCCTCCCTTGAGCAGTACTTC. It yields the protein CASSAQYPSLEQYF.

This clone has only a few counts. J is TRBJ1-2 and V is TRBV27; no definite D call. Trimming took 2 bases from V and 1 from J, leaving 5 bases between them. CDR3 length: 13 residues. Germline CDR1 is MNHEY and CDR2 is SMNVEV (reference sequence). The CDR3 here is CASSLRGNYGYTF. The CDR3 nucleotides are TGTGCCAGCAGTTTACGTGGTAACTATGGCTACACCTTC.

This clone was observed a single time. The chain uses TRBV19 and TRBJ2-6, with D uncertain. The CDR3 runs to 13 residues. CDR1 and CDR2 from the germline V gene are LNHDA and SQIVND (reference sequence). Trimming left V 10 bases short and J 0 bases short, with 7 bases between. Written as DNA, the CDR3 is TGTGCCACCAATCCCTCTGGGGCCAACGTCCTGACTTTC. Protein product: CATNPSGANVLTF. Full variable domain (remainder filled in from reference TRBV19 and TRBJ2-6): DGGITQSPKYLFRKEGQNVTLSCEQNLNHDAMYWYRQDPGQGLRLIYYSQIVNDFQKGDIAEGYSVSREKKESFPLTVTSAQKNPTAFYLCATNPSGANVLTFGAGSRLTVL.

The rearrangement links TRBV29-1 to TRBJ2-5; a weak D match, TRBD1 (6 bases). The V and J ends lost 0 bases and 1 base respectively, with 15 bases between them. CDR3 size: 16 residues. The germline V gene has CDR1 SQVTM and CDR2 ANQGSEA. CDR3 in amino acids: CSVEDGVTGAQETQYF. The CDR3 bases are TGCAGCGTTGAAGATGGGGTGACAGGCGCCCAAGAGACCCAGTACTTC.

The genes are TRBV4-1 and TRBJ1-2; 10 bases line up with TRBD1. J gave up 6 bases and V 2 bases, and 6 bases lay outside the gene matches. The germline V gene encodes CDR1 MGHRA and CDR2 YSYEKL. The CDR3 totals 15 residues. The CDR3 loop is CASSQYSGTGDGYTF. The CDR3 DNA reads TGCGCCAGCAGCCAATATAGCGGGACAGGGGATGGCTACACCTTC.

The chain links TRBV6-5 to TRBJ1-1, with a possible D match to TRBD1 (6 bases). The CDR3 covers 15 residues. Per germline, CDR1 MNHEY and CDR2 SVGAGI. With 5 bases removed from V and 4 bases from J, the gap between germline ends came to 17 bases. The CDR3 reads CASSARGRGSTEAFF. CDR3 DNA sequence: TGTGCCAGCAGTGCCCGGGGCAGGGGTAGCACTGAAGCTTTCTTT.

The chain combines TRBV4-3 with TRBJ2-3; 9 bases fit TRBD2. The V segment lost 0 bases and the J segment 4 bases; nucleotides outside the gene matches: 8. Germline-derived CDR1 and CDR2 are LGHNA and YSLEER. The CDR3 loop spans 17 amino acids. CDR3 in DNA: TGCGCCAGCAGCCAAGATGTGGCGGGGGGGCGGGCAGATACGCAGTATTTT. It specifies CASSQDVAGGRADTQYF.

This chain connects TRBV11-2 to TRBJ1-3; D is unresolved. The CDR3 sequence is 15 residues long. Trimming pared 5 bases from V and 0 bases from J, leaving 11 bases between. Germline V gene sequence: CDR1 SGHAT, CDR2 FQNNGV. The CDR3 spells CASSNKRNSGNTIYF. The CDR3 DNA sequence: TGTGCCAGCAGCAACAAGCGAAACTCTGGAAACACCATATATTTT.

The rearrangement uses TRBV2 and TRBJ2-7; D is tentatively TRBD1 or TRBD2 (5 bases each). The CDR3 has 13 residues. V lost 7 bases to trimming and J lost 1 base, with 11 bases between them. Germline loops: CDR1 SNHLY, CDR2 FYNNEI. CDR3 region: CASMGTLSYEQYF. In nucleotides, the CDR3 is TGTGCCAGCATGGGGACCTTATCCTACGAGCAGTACTTC.

The table lists this clone with a count of one. This chain links TRBV4-2 with TRBJ2-2; TRBD2 matches at 11 bases. This CDR3 is built from 16 residues. V was clipped by 5 bases and J by 2 bases; unmatched bases: 4. The germline V gene has CDR1 LGHNA and CDR2 YNFKEQ. The CDR3 DNA reads as TGTGCCAGCAGCTCAACTAGCGGGAGAAACACCGGGGAGCTGTTTTTT. Its protein is CASSSTSGRNTGELFF.

This chain uses TRBV11-3 with TRBJ1-1; D is ambiguous. Trimming cost V 5 bases and J 5 bases, with 6 bases left between them. The V gene's germline CDR1 is SGHNT and CDR2 YENEEA. This CDR3 has 11 residues. DNA of the CDR3: TGTGCCAGCAGCGCCCGGACTGAAGCTTTCTTT. Protein sequence: CASSARTEAFF.

This rearrangement joins TRBV12-1 to TRBJ1-3; TRBD1, the D gene given by the table, was not confirmed from the DNA. TRBV12-1 is a pseudogene locus. The CDR3 runs 14 residues. The chain's CDR3 is CASSSRTGGDTIYF. The CDR3 DNA follows: TGTGCCAGCAGCTCGCGGACAGGGGGGGACACCATATATTTT.

The genes are TRBV5-1 and TRBJ2-7; unclear D gene. CDR1 is SGHRS, CDR2 YFSETQ, per germline. V dropped 5 bases and J dropped 1 base, with 10 bases sitting between them. The CDR3 consists of 13 residues. CDR3 residues: CASRPSESYEQYF. The DNA for the CDR3 is TGCGCCAGCAGACCATCGGAGTCCTACGAGCAGTACTTC.

This clone was observed once. The chain is built from TRBV4-3 and TRBJ2-7; TRBD1 aligns across 9 bases. This CDR3 contains 15 residues. The V gene end was trimmed by 2 bases and the J gene end by 3 bases; junction bases not matched to a gene: 5. Germline CDR1 reads LGHNA; CDR2 reads YSLEER. CDR3: CASSQTGTGIYEQYF. The CDR3 nucleotides are TGCGCCAGCAGCCAAACCGGGACAGGGATCTACGAGCAGTACTTC.

This clone was observed once. The rearrangement links TRBV29-1 to TRBJ1-2, with D unresolved. Germline assignment: CDR1 SQVTM and CDR2 ANQGSEA. The ends were cut back, 5 bases at V and 1 base at J, with 11 bases in the middle. This CDR3 comprises 13 residues. CDR3 sequence reads: CSVINPDNYGYTF. CDR3 bases: TGCAGCGTTATTAATCCAGATAACTATGGCTACACCTTC. The variable domain in full, completed from reference TRBV29-1 and TRBJ1-2, reads SAVISQKPSRDICQRGTSLTIQCQVDSQVTMMFWYRQQPGQSLTLIATANQGSEATYESGFVIDKFPISRPNLTFSTLTVSNMSPEDSSIYLCSVINPDNYGYTFGSGTRLTVV.

V usage is TRBV7-2 and J usage is TRBJ2-7; D remains ambiguous. The length of the CDR3 is 12 residues. Trimming stripped 4 bases from V and 5 bases from J, with 9 bases between. CDR1 and CDR2 from the germline V gene are SGHTA and FQGNSA. The CDR3 nucleotides are TGTGCCAGCAGCTCAACTGGCCACGAGCAGTACTTC. Encoded protein: CASSSTGHEQYF.